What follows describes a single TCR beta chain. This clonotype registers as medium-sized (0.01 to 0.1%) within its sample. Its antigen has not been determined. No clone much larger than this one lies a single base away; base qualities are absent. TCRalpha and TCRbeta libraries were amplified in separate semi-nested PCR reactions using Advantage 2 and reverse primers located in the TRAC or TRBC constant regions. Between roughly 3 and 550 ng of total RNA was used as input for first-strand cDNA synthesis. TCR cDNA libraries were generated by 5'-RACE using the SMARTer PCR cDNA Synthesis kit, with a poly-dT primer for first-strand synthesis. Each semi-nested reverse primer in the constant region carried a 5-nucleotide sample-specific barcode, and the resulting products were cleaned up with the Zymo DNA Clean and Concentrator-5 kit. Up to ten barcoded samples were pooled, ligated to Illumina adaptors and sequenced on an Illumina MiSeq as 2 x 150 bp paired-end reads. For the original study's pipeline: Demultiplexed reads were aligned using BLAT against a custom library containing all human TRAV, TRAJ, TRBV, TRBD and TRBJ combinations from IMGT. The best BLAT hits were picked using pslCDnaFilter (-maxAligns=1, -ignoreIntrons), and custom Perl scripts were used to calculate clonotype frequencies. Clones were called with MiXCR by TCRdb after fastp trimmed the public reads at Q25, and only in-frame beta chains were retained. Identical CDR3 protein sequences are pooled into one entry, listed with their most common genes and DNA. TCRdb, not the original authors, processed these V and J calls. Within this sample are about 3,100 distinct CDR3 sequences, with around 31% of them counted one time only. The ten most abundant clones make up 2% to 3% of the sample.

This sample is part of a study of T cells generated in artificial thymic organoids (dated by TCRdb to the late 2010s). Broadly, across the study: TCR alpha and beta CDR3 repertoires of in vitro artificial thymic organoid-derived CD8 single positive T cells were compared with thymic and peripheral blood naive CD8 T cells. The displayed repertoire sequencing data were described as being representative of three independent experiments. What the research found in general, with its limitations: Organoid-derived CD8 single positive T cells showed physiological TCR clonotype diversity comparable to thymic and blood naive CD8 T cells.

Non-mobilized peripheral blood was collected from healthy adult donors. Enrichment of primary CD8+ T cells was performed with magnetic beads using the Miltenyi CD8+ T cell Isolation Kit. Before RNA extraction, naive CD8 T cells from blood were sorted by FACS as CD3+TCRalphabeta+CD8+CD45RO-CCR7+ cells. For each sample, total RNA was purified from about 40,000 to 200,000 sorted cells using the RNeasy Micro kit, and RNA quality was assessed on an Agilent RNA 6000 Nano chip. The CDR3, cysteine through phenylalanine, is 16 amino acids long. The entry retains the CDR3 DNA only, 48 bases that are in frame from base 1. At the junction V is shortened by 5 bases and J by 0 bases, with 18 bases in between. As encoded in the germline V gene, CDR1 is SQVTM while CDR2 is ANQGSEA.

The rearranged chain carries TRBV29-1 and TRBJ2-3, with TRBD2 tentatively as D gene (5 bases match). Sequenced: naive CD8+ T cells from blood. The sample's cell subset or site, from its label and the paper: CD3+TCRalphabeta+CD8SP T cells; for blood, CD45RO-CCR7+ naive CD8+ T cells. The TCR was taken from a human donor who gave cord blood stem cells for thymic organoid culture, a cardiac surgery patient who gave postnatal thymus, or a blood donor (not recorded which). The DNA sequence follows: TGCAGCGTTAGAACCGAACTAGGGTCGAGCACAGATACGCAGTATTTT. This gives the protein CSVRTELGSSTDTQYF.